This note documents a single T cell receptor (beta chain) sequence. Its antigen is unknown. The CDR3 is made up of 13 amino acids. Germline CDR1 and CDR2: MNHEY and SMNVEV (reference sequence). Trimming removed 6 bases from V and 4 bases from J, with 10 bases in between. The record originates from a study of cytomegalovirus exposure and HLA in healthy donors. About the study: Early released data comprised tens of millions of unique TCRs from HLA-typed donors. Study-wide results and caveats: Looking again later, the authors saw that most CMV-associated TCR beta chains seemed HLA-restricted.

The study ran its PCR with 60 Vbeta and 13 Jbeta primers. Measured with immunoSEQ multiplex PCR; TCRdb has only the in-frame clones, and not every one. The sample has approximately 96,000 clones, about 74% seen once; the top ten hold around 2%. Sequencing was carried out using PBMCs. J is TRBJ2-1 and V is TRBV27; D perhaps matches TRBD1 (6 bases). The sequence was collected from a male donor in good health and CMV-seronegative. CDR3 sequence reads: CASSSTGYNEQFF. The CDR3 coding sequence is TGTGCCAGCAGCTCGACAGGATACAATGAGCAGTTCTTC.